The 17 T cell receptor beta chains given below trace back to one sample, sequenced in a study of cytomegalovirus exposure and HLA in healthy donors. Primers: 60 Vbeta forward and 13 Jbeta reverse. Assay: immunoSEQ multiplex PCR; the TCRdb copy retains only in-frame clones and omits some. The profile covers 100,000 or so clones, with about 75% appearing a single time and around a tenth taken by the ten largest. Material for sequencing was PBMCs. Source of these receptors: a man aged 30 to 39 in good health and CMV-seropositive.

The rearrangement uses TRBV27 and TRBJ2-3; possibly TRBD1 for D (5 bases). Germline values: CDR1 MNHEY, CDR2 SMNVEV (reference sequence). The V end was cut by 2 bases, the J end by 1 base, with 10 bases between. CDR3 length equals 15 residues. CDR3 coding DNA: TGTGCCAGCAGTTTAAGCAGGGCCCGCACAGATACGCAGTATTTT. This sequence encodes CASSLSRARTDTQYF.

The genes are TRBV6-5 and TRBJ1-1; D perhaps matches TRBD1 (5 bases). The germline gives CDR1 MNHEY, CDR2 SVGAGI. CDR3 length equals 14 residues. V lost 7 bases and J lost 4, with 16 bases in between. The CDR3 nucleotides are TGTGCCAGCACCCCAGTGGGCGGGGGCACTGAAGCTTTCTTT. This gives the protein CASTPVGGGTEAFF.

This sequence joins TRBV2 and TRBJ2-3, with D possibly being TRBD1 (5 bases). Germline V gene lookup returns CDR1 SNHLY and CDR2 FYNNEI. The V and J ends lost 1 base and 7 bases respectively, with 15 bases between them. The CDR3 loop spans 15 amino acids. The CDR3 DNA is TGTGCCAGCAGTGAAGTGCAGGGTCCCTCAAATACGCAGTATTTT. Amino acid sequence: CASSEVQGPSNTQYF.

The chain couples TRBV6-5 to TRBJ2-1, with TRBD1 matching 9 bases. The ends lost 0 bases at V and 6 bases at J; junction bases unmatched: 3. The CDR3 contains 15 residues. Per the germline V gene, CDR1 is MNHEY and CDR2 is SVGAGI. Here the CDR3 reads CASSYSDRGFNEQFF. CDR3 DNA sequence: TGTGCCAGCAGTTACTCGGACAGGGGTTTCAATGAGCAGTTCTTC.

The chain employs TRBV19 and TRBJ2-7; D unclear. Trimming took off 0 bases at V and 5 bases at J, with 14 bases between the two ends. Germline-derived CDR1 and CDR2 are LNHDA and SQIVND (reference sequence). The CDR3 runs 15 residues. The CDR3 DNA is TGTGCCAGTAGTATAGACAGGCTCAGATTGGACGAGCAGTACTTC. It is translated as CASSIDRLRLDEQYF.

DNA of the CDR3: TGTGCCAGCTCACCGTCCCCACAGGGCGCTGAAGCTTTCTTT. Its protein product is CASSPSPQGAEAFF. The chain links TRBV18 to TRBJ1-1; D perhaps matches TRBD1 (6 bases). This CDR3 is built from 14 residues. Germline assignment: CDR1 KGHSH and CDR2 LQKENI. V shed 3 bases and J shed 6 bases, with 14 bases lying between them.

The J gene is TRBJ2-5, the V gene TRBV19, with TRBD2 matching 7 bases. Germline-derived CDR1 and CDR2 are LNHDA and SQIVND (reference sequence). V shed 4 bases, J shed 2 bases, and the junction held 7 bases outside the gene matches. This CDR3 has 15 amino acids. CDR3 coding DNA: TGTGCCAGTAGTACACTGGGACTAACTCAAGAGACCCAGTACTTC. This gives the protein CASSTLGLTQETQYF.

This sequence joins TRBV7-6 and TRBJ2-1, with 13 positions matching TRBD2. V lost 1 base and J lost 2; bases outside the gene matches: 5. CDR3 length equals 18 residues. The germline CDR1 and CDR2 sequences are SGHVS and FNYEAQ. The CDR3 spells CASSLEGLAGAAYNEQFF. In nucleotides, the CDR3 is TGTGCCAGCAGCTTAGAAGGACTAGCGGGGGCTGCCTACAATGAGCAGTTCTTC.

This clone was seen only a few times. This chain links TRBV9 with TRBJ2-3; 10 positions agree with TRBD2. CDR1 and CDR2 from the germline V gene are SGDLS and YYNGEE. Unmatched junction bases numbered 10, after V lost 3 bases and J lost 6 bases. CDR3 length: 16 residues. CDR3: CASSAYERGGADTQYF. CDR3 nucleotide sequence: TGTGCCAGCAGCGCCTACGAGCGGGGGGGGGCGGATACGCAGTATTTT.

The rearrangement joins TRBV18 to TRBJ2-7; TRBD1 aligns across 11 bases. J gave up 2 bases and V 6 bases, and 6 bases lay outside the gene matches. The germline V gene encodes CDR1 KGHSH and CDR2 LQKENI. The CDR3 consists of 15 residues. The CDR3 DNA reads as TGTGCCAGCTCGTCGGACAGGGGGCCCACCTACGAGCAGTACTTC. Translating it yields CASSSDRGPTYEQYF.

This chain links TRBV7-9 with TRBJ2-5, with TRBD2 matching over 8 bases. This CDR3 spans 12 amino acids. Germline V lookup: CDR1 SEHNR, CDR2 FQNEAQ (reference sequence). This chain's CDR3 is CSTGGGRETQYF. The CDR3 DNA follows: TGTTCCACCGGGGGGGGGAGAGAGACCCAGTACTTC. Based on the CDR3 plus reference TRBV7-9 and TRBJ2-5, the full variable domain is DTGVSQNPRHKITKRGQNVTFRCDPISEHNRLYWYRQTLGQGPEFLTYFQNEAQLEKSRLLSDRFSAERPKGSFSTLEIQRTEQGDSAMYLCSTGGGRETQYFGPGTRLLVL.

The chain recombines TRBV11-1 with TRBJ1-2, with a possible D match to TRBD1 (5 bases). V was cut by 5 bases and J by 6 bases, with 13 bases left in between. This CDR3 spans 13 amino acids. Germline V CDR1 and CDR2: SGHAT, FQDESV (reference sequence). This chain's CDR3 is CASSDQGSHGYTF. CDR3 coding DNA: TGTGCCAGCAGCGACCAGGGCAGCCATGGCTACACCTTC. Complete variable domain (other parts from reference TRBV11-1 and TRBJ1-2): EAEVAQSPRYKITEKSQAVAFWCDPISGHATLYWYRQILGQGPELLVQFQDESVVDDSQLPKDRFSAERLKGVDSTLKIQPAELGDSAMYLCASSDQGSHGYTFGSGTRLTVV.

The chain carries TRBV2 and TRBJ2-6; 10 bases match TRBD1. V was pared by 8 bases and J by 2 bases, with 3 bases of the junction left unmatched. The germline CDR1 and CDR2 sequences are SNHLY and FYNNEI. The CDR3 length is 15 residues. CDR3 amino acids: CASRDRGTGANVLTF. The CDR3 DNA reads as TGTGCCAGCCGGGACAGGGGAACTGGGGCCAACGTCCTGACTTTC.

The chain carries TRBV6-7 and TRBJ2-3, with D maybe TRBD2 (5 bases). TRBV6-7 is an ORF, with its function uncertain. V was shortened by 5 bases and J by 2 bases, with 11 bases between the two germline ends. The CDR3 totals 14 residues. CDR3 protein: CASSPAGNTDTQYF. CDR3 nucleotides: TGTGCCAGCAGTCCCGCCGGGAACACAGATACGCAGTATTTT.

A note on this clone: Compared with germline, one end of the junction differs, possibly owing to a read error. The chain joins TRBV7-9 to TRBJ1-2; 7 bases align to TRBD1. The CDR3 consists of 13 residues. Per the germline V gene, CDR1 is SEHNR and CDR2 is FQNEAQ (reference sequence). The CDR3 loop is CSSSQGGGVGYTF. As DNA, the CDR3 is TGTTCCAGCAGCCAAGGAGGGGGCGTTGGCTACACCTTC. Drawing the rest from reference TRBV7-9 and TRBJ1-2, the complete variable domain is DTGVSQNPRHKITKRGQNVTFRCDPISEHNRLYWYRQTLGQGPEFLTYFQNEAQLEKSRLLSDRFSAERPKGSFSTLEIQRTEQGDSAMYLCSSSQGGGVGYTFGSGTRLTVV.

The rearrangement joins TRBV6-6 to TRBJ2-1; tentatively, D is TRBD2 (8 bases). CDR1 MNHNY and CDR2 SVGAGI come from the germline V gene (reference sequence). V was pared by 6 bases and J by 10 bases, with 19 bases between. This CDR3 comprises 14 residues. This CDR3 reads CASRPTGAGGEQFF. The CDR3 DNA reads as TGTGCCAGCAGGCCTACAGGGGCGGGGGGCGAGCAGTTCTTC.

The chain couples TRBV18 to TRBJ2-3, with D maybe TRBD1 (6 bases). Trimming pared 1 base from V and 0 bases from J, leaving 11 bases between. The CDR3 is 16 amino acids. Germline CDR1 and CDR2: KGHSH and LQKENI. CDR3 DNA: TGTGCCAGCTCACCACGGGCAGGGGACAGCACAGATACGCAGTATTTT. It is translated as CASSPRAGDSTDTQYF.